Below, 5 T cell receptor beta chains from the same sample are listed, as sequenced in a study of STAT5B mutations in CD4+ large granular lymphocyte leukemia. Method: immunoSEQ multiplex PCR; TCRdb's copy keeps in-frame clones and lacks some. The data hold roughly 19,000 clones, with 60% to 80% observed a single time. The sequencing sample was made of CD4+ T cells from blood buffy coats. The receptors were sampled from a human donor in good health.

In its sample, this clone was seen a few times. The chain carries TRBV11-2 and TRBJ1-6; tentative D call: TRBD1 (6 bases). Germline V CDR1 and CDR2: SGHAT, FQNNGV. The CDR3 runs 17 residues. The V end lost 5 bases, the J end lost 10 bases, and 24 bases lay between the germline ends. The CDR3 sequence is CASSTSIGGWEESPLHF. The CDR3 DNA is TGTGCCAGCAGCACGAGCATCGGGGGCTGGGAGGAGTCACCCCTCCACTTT.

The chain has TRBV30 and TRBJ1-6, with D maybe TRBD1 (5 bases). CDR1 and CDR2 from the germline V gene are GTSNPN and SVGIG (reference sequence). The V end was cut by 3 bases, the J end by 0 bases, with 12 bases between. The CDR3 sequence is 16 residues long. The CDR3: CAWRKTASSYNSPLHF. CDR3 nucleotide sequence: TGTGCCTGGAGAAAGACAGCGAGCTCCTATAATTCACCCCTCCACTTT.

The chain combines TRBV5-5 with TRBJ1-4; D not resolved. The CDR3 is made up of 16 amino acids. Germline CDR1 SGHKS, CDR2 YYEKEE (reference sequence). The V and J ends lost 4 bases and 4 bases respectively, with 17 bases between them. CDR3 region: CASSLNMGMGNEKLFF. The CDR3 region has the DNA TGTGCCAGCAGCCTGAACATGGGGATGGGTAATGAAAAACTGTTTTTT.

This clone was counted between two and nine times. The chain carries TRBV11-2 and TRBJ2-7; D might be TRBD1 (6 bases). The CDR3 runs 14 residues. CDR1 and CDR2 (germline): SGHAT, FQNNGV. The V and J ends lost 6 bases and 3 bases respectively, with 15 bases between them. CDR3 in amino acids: CASSPDSVNYEQYF. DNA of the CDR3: TGTGCCAGCAGTCCGGACAGTGTTAACTACGAGCAGTACTTC.

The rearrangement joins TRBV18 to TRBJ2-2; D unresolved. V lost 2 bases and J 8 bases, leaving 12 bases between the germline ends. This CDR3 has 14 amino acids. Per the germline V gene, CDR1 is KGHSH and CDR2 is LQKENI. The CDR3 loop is CASSPDRVRGELFF. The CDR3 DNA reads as TGTGCCAGCTCACCAGATCGGGTCCGGGGGGAGCTGTTTTTT.